This is a list of T cell receptor beta chains from one sample in a study of sequential checkpoint blockade in melanoma. Data came from immunoSEQ multiplex PCR; TCRdb stores just in-frame clones and leaves some out. This table has approximately 12,000 clones, less than 85% appearing once. The sequences come from CD8+ T cells sorted from blood (inferred from file names), collected from a patient given nivolumab and ipilimumab in sequence. The receptors shown here come from a human patient with melanoma. Some clones in this sample may be carry-over from other donors' samples. Each CDR3 is given with its conserved first and last residue. A D gene is named only where the DNA matches it firmly. Clone size is not always given. Where it is, it says once, few, many or a class for expanded clones.

v_call	j_call	clone_size	d_call	cdr3_nt	cdr3_aa
TRBV7-9	TRBJ2-7	NA	TRBD1	TGTGCCAGCAGACCGACCGGGACAGGGGGATACGAGCAGTACTTC	CASRPTGTGGYEQYF
TRBV11-2	TRBJ2-7	NA	NA	TGTGCCAGCGAGAATGCGGGGTCGCGAGAGCAGTACTTC	CASENAGSREQYF
TRBV7-9	TRBJ2-1	NA	TRBD2	TGTGCCAGCAGCTACTCTAGCGGGGGATACAATGAGCAGTTCTTC	CASSYSSGGYNEQFF
TRBV9	TRBJ2-1	NA	NA	TGTGCCAGCAGCTCTCATCTGCTGGGGGGGGCGACCTACAATGAGCAGTTCTTC	CASSSHLLGGATYNEQFF
TRBV18	TRBJ1-3	NA	NA	TGTGCCAGCTCACCTTCCAGTCCACATTCTGGAAACACCATATATTTT	CASSPSSPHSGNTIYF
TRBV9	TRBJ2-1	NA	TRBD2	TGTGCCAGCAGCGCCTCACTAGCGGGGGCCTCCTACAATGAGCAGTTCTTC	CASSASLAGASYNEQFF
TRBV27	TRBJ2-1	once	TRBD2	TGTGCCAGCAGTTTGCCCACGGGGGGGCGCAATGAGCAGTTCTTC	CASSLPTGGRNEQFF
TRBV6-4	TRBJ2-1	few	TRBD2	TGTGCCAGCAGCGGGACTAGCGGGTACAATGAGCAGTTCTTC	CASSGTSGYNEQFF
TRBV18	TRBJ1-4	NA	NA	TGTGCCAGCTCACCGCTAGAGACCGATGCAACTAATGAAAAACTGTTTTTT	CASSPLETDATNEKLFF
TRBV2	TRBJ1-5	NA	NA	TGTGCCAGCAGTGTCTGGGACATTAGCAATCAGCCCCAGCATTTT	CASSVWDISNQPQHF
TRBV12-5	TRBJ2-7	NA	NA	TGTGCTAGTGGTTTGGGAGAAAGATACGGGCAGTACTTC	CASGLGERYGQYF
TRBV9	TRBJ2-7	NA	TRBD1	TGTGCCAGCAGCGTAGGGGACAGGGTTTACGAGCAGTACTTC	CASSVGDRVYEQYF
TRBV5-4	TRBJ1-2	NA	TRBD1	TGTGCCAGCAGCCCCAGGGGGGCTAACTATGGCTACACCTTC	CASSPRGANYGYTF
TRBV7-8	TRBJ2-5	NA	TRBD2	TGTGCCAGCAGCTTAGAGACTAGCGGCGGGGAGACCCAGTACTTC	CASSLETSGGETQYF
TRBV6-4	TRBJ2-3	few	TRBD1	TGTGCCAGCAGTGAAGCGCTTCGGAGGTTGGGACAGATTACTACTTTT	CASSEALRRLGQITTF